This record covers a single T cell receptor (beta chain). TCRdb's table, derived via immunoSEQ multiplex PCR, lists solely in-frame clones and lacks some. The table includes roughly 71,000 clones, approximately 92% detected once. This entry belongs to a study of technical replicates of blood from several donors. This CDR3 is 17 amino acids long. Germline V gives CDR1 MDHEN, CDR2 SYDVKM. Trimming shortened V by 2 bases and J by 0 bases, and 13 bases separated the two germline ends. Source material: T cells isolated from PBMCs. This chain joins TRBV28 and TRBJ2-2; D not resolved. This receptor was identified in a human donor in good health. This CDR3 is CASSLAVRPSNTGELFF. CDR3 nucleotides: TGTGCCAGCAGTTTAGCGGTCCGGCCCTCGAACACCGGGGAGCTGTTTTTT.